Listed here is a single T cell receptor (beta chain). This entry belongs to a study of identical twins. Donors uniformly comprised healthy Caucasians. Germline V gene lookup returns CDR1 DFQATT and CDR2 SNEGSKA (reference sequence). The length of the CDR3 is 15 residues. J was trimmed by 5 bases and V by 3 bases; bases with no gene match: 5. One entry per CDR3 protein results from TCRdb running MiXCR on the 5' RACE reads. The sample comprises 250,000 or so distinct CDR3 sequences, about 8.3% of which are singletons, and 3% to 3.5% rests with the top ten. These data were also filed under a second study, of yellow fever vaccine responses in identical twins.

The chain links TRBV20-1 to TRBJ2-7; 15 bases agree with TRBD2. What was sequenced was CD8+ T cells sorted from blood. This TCR was recovered from a woman in her late teens or twenties in good health. In DNA, the CDR3 is TGCAGTGCTAGGACGGGACTAGCGGGAGGTAACGAGCAGTACTTC. It translates to CSARTGLAGGNEQYF.